The 17 T cell receptor beta chains below come from one sample, sequenced in a study of siplizumab effects on memory and regulatory T cells (dated by TCRdb to between 2018 and 2021). Libraries were built with the immunoSEQ multiplex PCR assay. TCRdb's version of the immuneACCESS table is confined to in-frame rearrangements and falls short of the full clone set. An unresolved V gene accounts for under half of the shortfall where checked; the remainder is of unknown origin. The sample includes roughly 82,000 clones, with roughly 89% observed a single time. Around 1.4% of the sample comes from the top ten. The sequenced material came from Tregs sorted from blood. The receptors derive from a human donor in good health.

The chain carries TRBV29-1 and TRBJ2-2, with 12 bases matching TRBD2. The CDR3 runs 16 residues. V trimming: 0 bases; J trimming: 9 bases; junction bases outside the gene matches: 8. Germline V lookup: CDR1 SQVTM, CDR2 ANQGSEA. CDR3 loop: CSVEEGLAGGPRELFF. DNA for the CDR3: TGCAGCGTTGAAGAGGGGCTAGCGGGGGGGCCCCGGGAGCTGTTTTTT.

As DNA, the CDR3 is TGTGCCAGCAGCTTCACTAGCGGGGGGACTAATGAGCAGTTCTTC. It codes for CASSFTSGGTNEQFF. The chain carries TRBV11-2 and TRBJ2-1; 12 bases agree with TRBD2. Per germline, CDR1 SGHAT and CDR2 FQNNGV. The V gene end was trimmed by 3 bases and the J gene end by 7 bases; junction bases not matched to a gene: 4. The CDR3 totals 15 residues.

The gene calls are TRBV5-6 and TRBJ1-5, with TRBD1 matching 8 bases. Germline values: CDR1 SGHDT, CDR2 YYEEEE. V shed 6 bases and J 6 bases; nucleotides not matched to a gene: 11. The CDR3 consists of 15 residues. The CDR3 reads CASTTFRGPSQPQHF. CDR3 in DNA: TGTGCCAGCACCACTTTCAGGGGGCCCAGTCAGCCCCAGCATTTT.

This rearrangement joins TRBV18 to TRBJ1-2; 9 bases map to TRBD1. V shed 4 bases and J 3 bases; nucleotides not matched to a gene: 9. Germline values: CDR1 KGHSH, CDR2 LQKENI. This CDR3 is 16 amino acids long. The CDR3 spells CASSLGLTGGDYGYTF. The CDR3 nucleotides are TGTGCCAGCTCACTTGGATTGACAGGGGGGGACTATGGCTACACCTTC.

This sequence joins TRBV20-1 and TRBJ2-1; D not resolved. The V end lost 3 bases, the J end lost 3 bases, and 3 bases lay between the germline ends. Germline CDR1 DFQATT, CDR2 SNEGSKA (reference sequence). This CDR3 region has 11 residues. This CDR3 is CSASSYNEQFF. The DNA of the CDR3 is TGCAGTGCTAGTAGCTACAATGAGCAGTTCTTC.

The chain has TRBV7-9 and TRBJ2-5; 13 bases agree with TRBD2. The end of the DNA is better explained by TRBJ2-7, so the J call may be wrong. The length of the CDR3 is 15 residues. Germline V CDR1 and CDR2: SEHNR, FQNEAQ (reference sequence). The CDR3 region is CASSSTTSGGYEQYF. DNA for the CDR3: TGTGCCAGCAGCTCGACGACTAGCGGGGGGTACGAGCAGTACTTC.

CDR3 coding DNA: TGTGCCAGTAGCTCGGGGGCCGGCACAGATACGCAGTATTTT. Amino acid sequence: CASSSGAGTDTQYF. The chain uses TRBV19 and TRBJ2-3; D tentatively reads TRBD1 or TRBD2 (6 bases each). The CDR3 is 14 residues long. Trimming stripped 6 bases from V and 1 base from J, with 11 bases between. Germline V CDR1 and CDR2: LNHDA, SQIVND (reference sequence).

Here the CDR3 reads CASKGRVNQPQHF. CDR3 nucleotides: TGTGCCAGCAAGGGGAGGGTCAATCAGCCCCAGCATTTT. The rearrangement uses TRBV6-5 and TRBJ1-5, with D tentatively TRBD1 (5 bases). V dropped 7 bases and J dropped 3 bases, with 10 bases sitting between them. The CDR3 covers 13 residues. Germline CDR1 reads MNHEY; CDR2 reads SVGAGI.

This chain joins TRBV29-1 and TRBJ2-6; 11 nucleotides align to TRBD1. Losses at the gene ends were 7 bases for V and 4 bases for J; bases not matched to a gene: 9. The CDR3 extends over 16 amino acids. Per the germline V gene, CDR1 is SQVTM and CDR2 is ANQGSEA. The CDR3 reads CSALGQGVSGANVLTF. CDR3 in DNA: TGCAGCGCACTGGGACAGGGGGTCTCCGGGGCCAACGTCCTGACTTTC. Full variable domain (outside the CDR3, taken from reference TRBV29-1 and TRBJ2-6): SAVISQKPSRDICQRGTSLTIQCQVDSQVTMMFWYRQQPGQSLTLIATANQGSEATYESGFVIDKFPISRPNLTFSTLTVSNMSPEDSSIYLCSALGQGVSGANVLTFGAGSRLTVL.

The CDR3 loop reads CASSLFGRAGFGETQYF. The CDR3 nucleotides are TGTGCCAGCAGCTTATTCGGTCGAGCGGGGTTCGGAGAGACCCAGTACTTC. The gene calls are TRBV7-9 and TRBJ2-5; 7 bases map to TRBD2. Unmatched junction bases numbered 13, after V lost 2 bases and J lost 4 bases. The germline gives CDR1 SEHNR, CDR2 FQNEAQ (reference sequence). CDR3 size: 17 residues.

The genes are TRBV20-1 and TRBJ1-2, with no clear D. In germline, CDR1 is DFQATT, CDR2 SNEGSKA (reference sequence). This CDR3 has 10 amino acids. V was shortened by 3 bases and J by 5 bases, with 4 bases between the two germline ends. CDR3 bases: TGCAGTGCTAGTTATTATGGCTACACCTTC. Its translation: CSASYYGYTF.

The chain has TRBV7-5 and TRBJ1-6; TRBD1, the D gene given by the table, was not confirmed from the DNA. TRBV7-5 is a pseudogene locus. The CDR3 length is 20 residues. CDR3 region: CVRSLVSKGAGLIFHSPLHF. CDR3 nucleotide sequence: TGTGTCAGAAGCTTAGTGTCTAAGGGGGCAGGTCTAATATTCCATTCACCCCTCCACTTT.

The chain joins TRBV4-2 to TRBJ2-7, with D perhaps TRBD1 or TRBD2 (6 bases each). V dropped 2 bases and J dropped 7 bases, with 18 bases sitting between them. Germline-derived CDR1 and CDR2 are LGHNA and YNFKEQ. This CDR3 is 15 amino acids long. The CDR3 DNA reads as TGTGCCAGCAGCCAACCTGATGGGGGGCCAGGGGAGCAGTACTTC. Its translation: CASSQPDGGPGEQYF.

The chain links TRBV2 to TRBJ1-5, with a possible D match to TRBD1 (5 bases). Germline V gene data show CDR1 as SNHLY and CDR2 as FYNNEI. The V end was cut by 8 bases, the J end by 1 base, with 12 bases between. This CDR3 spans 14 amino acids. The CDR3 loop reads CASVRGGSNQPQHF. CDR3 sequence (DNA): TGTGCCAGCGTGCGGGGCGGGAGCAATCAGCCCCAGCATTTT.

V and J are TRBV5-8 and TRBJ2-5; the D is unclear. Germline V gene lookup returns CDR1 SGHTS and CDR2 YDEGEE. CDR3 length: 13 residues. Between the trimmed V and J ends, which lost 0 bases and 7 bases, there was a span of 10 bases. CDR3 sequence: CASSLGPLGTQYF. In DNA, the CDR3 is TGTGCCAGCAGCTTGGGTCCTCTGGGGACCCAGTACTTC.

This clone has just a few counts. The chain employs TRBV12-5 and TRBJ1-5; D is uncertain. This CDR3 region has 11 residues. The V end was cut by 6 bases, the J end by 5 bases, with 5 bases between. Germline CDR1 reads LGHNT; CDR2 reads FRNRAP. CDR3 DNA sequence: TGTGCTAGTGGCCTCGATCAGCCCCAGCATTTT. Its protein is CASGLDQPQHF.

This clone was recorded only once. The J gene is TRBJ2-5, the V gene TRBV2; 15 nucleotides align to TRBD2. The germline gives CDR1 SNHLY, CDR2 FYNNEI. Trimming took 6 bases from V and 4 from J; bases not matched to a gene: 9. This CDR3 has 17 amino acids. CDR3 DNA: TGTGCCAGCAGCCTATGGACTAGCGGGGGGGCCGGAGAGACCCAGTACTTC. Translating it yields CASSLWTSGGAGETQYF.